Below are 20 T cell receptor beta chains sequenced from a single sample in a study of chemoradiotherapy in HPV16-positive cancers. Sequenced by immunoSEQ multiplex PCR; TCRdb stores in-frame clones only, minus some. The data contain approximately 50,000 clones, roughly 90% of them seen just once; the ten biggest clones take up around 3.3%. Sequenced material: blood, taken from a patient who underwent chemoradiotherapy. These receptors came from a human donor with HPV-associated anogenital cancer.

Judged by abundance, this clone is medium-sized. The chain couples TRBV2 to TRBJ1-2; D gene uncertain. Germline CDR1 and CDR2: SNHLY and FYNNEI. This CDR3 has 13 residues. V was cut by 3 bases and J by 4 bases, with 9 bases left in between. The CDR3 loop is CASSDRQPYGYTF. DNA of the CDR3: TGTGCCAGCAGTGACCGGCAGCCCTATGGCTACACCTTC.

The rearrangement links TRBV7-9 to TRBJ2-5, with D possibly matching TRBD2 (6 bases). CDR1 and CDR2 (germline): SEHNR, FQNEAQ (reference sequence). This CDR3 is 15 amino acids long. V lost 1 base to trimming and J lost 1 base, with 10 bases between them. This CDR3 reads CASSLDQGGQETQYF. The CDR3 coding sequence is TGTGCCAGCAGCTTAGACCAGGGAGGCCAAGAGACCCAGTACTTC.

The chain carries TRBV10-3 and TRBJ2-7; TRBD1 matches at 7 bases. Per germline, CDR1 ENHRY and CDR2 SYGVKD. J gave up 1 base and V 3 bases, and 3 bases lay outside the gene matches. This CDR3 is built from 14 residues. The CDR3 DNA sequence: TGTGCCATCAGTGATACGGACAGGTCCTACGAGCAGTACTTC. Amino acid sequence: CAISDTDRSYEQYF.

The rearrangement joins TRBV19 to TRBJ2-7; TRBD1 matches at 8 bases. CDR1 is LNHDA and CDR2 is SQIVND in the germline V gene (reference sequence). The CDR3 covers 15 residues. J lost 7 bases, V lost 1 base, and 9 bases had no gene match. The CDR3 loop reads CASSIGRQGIWEQYF. The CDR3 nucleotides read TGTGCCAGTAGTATAGGCCGACAGGGGATCTGGGAGCAGTACTTC.

This clone was detected only a few times. The chain has TRBV2 and TRBJ2-7, with D possibly TRBD2 on 6 matching bases. CDR3 length: 12 amino acids. The germline V and J ends were trimmed by 6 bases and 8 bases, with 14 bases remaining between them. Germline CDR1 reads SNHLY; CDR2 reads FYNNEI. CDR3 amino acids: CASRTGREKQYF. CDR3 nucleotides: TGTGCCAGCAGAACCGGGAGAGAAAAGCAGTACTTC.

The CDR3 DNA reads as TGCAGCGTTGCGACAGGCGATAGCAATCAGCCCCAGCATTTT. Its protein product is CSVATGDSNQPQHF. This chain connects TRBV29-1 to TRBJ1-5; D may be TRBD1 (6 bases). The CDR3 extends over 14 amino acids. Germline CDR1 and CDR2: SQVTM and ANQGSEA. V was clipped by 4 bases and J by 0 bases, with 10 bases between them.

This rearrangement joins TRBV5-6 to TRBJ2-7, with D unclear. Germline V gene data show CDR1 as SGHDT and CDR2 as YYEEEE. This CDR3 has 12 amino acids. V lost 2 bases to trimming and J lost 4 bases, with 7 bases between them. The chain's CDR3 is CASSFGSYEQYF. CDR3 nucleotides: TGTGCCAGCAGCTTTGGATCTTACGAGCAGTACTTC.

This clone was seen only once. The gene calls are TRBV4-1 and TRBJ1-2; no reliable D call. Trimming removed 3 bases at V and 6 bases at J, with 11 bases between. Germline V gives CDR1 MGHRA, CDR2 YSYEKL. The CDR3 extends over 13 amino acids. The CDR3 protein is CASSHPLDDGYTF. The CDR3 DNA sequence: TGCGCCAGCAGCCACCCCCTTGACGATGGCTACACCTTC.

The chain has TRBV5-1 and TRBJ1-1; possibly TRBD1 for D (6 bases). The length of the CDR3 is 15 residues. From germline, CDR1 is SGHRS and CDR2 YFSETQ. V shed 3 bases and J shed 1 base, with 13 bases lying between them. The CDR3 DNA is TGCGCCAGCAGCTCGGACGGAGGGGGGAACACTGAAGCTTTCTTT. It codes for CASSSDGGGNTEAFF.

The V and J genes are TRBV11-3 and TRBJ2-7; no reliable D call. The CDR3 runs 13 residues. The germline V gene has CDR1 SGHNT and CDR2 YENEEA. Trimming took off 4 bases at V and 4 bases at J, with 11 bases between the two ends. CDR3 bases: TGTGCCAGCAGCTCTTCAGGAGTTTACGAGCAGTACTTC. This sequence encodes CASSSSGVYEQYF.

The CDR3 DNA reads as TGTGCCAGCAGTGAGGGCCGGGGGCACACTGAAGCTTTCTTT. Translated: CASSEGRGHTEAFF. The chain links TRBV2 to TRBJ1-1; D is possibly TRBD1 (6 bases). Trimming shortened V by 3 bases and J by 3 bases, and 11 bases separated the two germline ends. The CDR3 consists of 14 residues. CDR1 and CDR2 (germline): SNHLY, FYNNEI.

V and J are TRBV10-1 and TRBJ2-6; D remains unclear. Germline CDR1 is WNHNN and CDR2 is SYGVQD (reference sequence). The CDR3 totals 14 residues. Trimming removed 8 bases from V and 0 bases from J, with 8 bases in between. CDR3 residues: CASYHISGANVLTF. CDR3 nucleotides: TGCGCCAGCTACCATATCTCTGGGGCCAACGTCCTGACTTTC.

The rearrangement uses TRBV6-1 and TRBJ1-2; D gene uncertain. V lost 3 bases and J lost 9, with 14 bases in between. The V gene's germline CDR1 is MNHNS and CDR2 SASEGT. The CDR3 covers 13 residues. CDR3 loop: CASSDVSLNSYTF. The CDR3, as DNA: TGTGCCAGCAGTGACGTATCCCTGAATAGCTACACCTTC.

The CDR3 sequence is CASSVGGGNQPQHF. CDR3 coding DNA: TGTGCCAGCAGCGTAGGAGGGGGCAATCAGCCCCAGCATTTT. V gene TRBV9 combines with J gene TRBJ1-5, with D maybe TRBD1 (5 bases). Germline loops: CDR1 SGDLS, CDR2 YYNGEE. This CDR3 has 14 amino acids. V lost 0 bases to trimming and J lost 2 bases, with 6 bases between them.

The chain has TRBV6-1 and TRBJ2-7; maybe TRBD1 (6 bases). The CDR3 runs 15 residues. Deletions cut 9 bases from V and 6 bases from J, with 24 bases between. Per germline, CDR1 MNHNS and CDR2 SASEGT. The CDR3 DNA follows: TGTGCCAGTGGGGGCCCAACACGGAGCGTTGGCGAGCAGTACTTC. Translated: CASGGPTRSVGEQYF.

This clone has a single count. This sequence joins TRBV20-1 and TRBJ1-1; D is undetermined. Between the trimmed V and J ends, which lost 3 bases and 0 bases, there was a span of 2 bases. The CDR3 extends over 11 amino acids. Per germline, CDR1 DFQATT and CDR2 SNEGSKA (reference sequence). The CDR3 region is CSASVNTEAFF. CDR3 nucleotide sequence: TGCAGTGCTAGCGTGAACACTGAAGCTTTCTTT.

The rearrangement uses TRBV10-2 and TRBJ1-1; D not resolved. The germline CDR1 and CDR2 sequences are WSHSY and SAAADI. Trimming took 2 bases from V and 6 from J, leaving 7 bases between them. The length of the CDR3 is 12 residues. In DNA, the CDR3 is TGCGCCAGCAGTGAGGGCTTGGCTGAAGCTTTCTTT. Translating gives CASSEGLAEAFF.

J is TRBJ2-3 and V is TRBV4-3; 8 bases are a match to TRBD2. With V trimmed by 0 bases and J by 4 bases, 9 bases remained unmatched. Germline V lookup: CDR1 LGHNA, CDR2 YSLEER. The CDR3 spans 17 residues. CDR3 nucleotides: TGCGCCAGCAGCCAAGATCCAATCAGCGGGAGCGCAGATACGCAGTATTTT. Its protein product is CASSQDPISGSADTQYF.

This chain uses TRBV25-1 with TRBJ2-1; 7 bases are a match to TRBD2. The CDR3 consists of 16 residues. Germline V gene sequence: CDR1 MGHDK, CDR2 SYGVNS. V lost 5 bases, J lost 0 bases, and 7 bases stayed unmatched. The DNA for the CDR3 is TGTGCCAGCAGTCCCCCAGGCGGGGGCTCCTACAATGAGCAGTTCTTC. Its protein is CASSPPGGGSYNEQFF.

The genes are TRBV20-1 and TRBJ2-3; 7 nucleotides align to TRBD2. The CDR3 length is 11 residues. Germline CDR1 is DFQATT and CDR2 is SNEGSKA (reference sequence). The CDR3 protein is CRGGSTDTQYF. DNA for the CDR3: TGCAGGGGGGGGAGCACAGATACGCAGTATTTT.